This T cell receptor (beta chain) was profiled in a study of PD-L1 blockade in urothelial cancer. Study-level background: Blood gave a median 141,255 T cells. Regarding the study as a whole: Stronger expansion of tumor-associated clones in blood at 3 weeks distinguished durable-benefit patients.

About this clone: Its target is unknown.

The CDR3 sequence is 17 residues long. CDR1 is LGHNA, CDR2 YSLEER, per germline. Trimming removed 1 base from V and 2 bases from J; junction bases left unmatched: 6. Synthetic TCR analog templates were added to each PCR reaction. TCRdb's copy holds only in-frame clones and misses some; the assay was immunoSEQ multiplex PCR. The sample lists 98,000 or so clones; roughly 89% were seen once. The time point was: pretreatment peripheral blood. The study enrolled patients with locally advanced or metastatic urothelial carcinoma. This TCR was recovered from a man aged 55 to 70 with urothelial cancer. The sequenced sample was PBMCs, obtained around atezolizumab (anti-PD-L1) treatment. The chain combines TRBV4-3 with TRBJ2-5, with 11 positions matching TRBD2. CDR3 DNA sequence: TGCGCCAGCAGCCAAGCACCTATAGCGGGAGGGCAAGAGACCCAGTACTTC. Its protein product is CASSQAPIAGGQETQYF.